This TCR beta chain was documented in a study of regulatory T cells in long-lasting Graves disease. The time point here: persistent/refractory GD, antithyroid drugs over 5 years with positive TRAb. From PBMCs, RNA was extracted and then used to make the TCR library. CDR3 length: 14 amino acids. CDR1 and CDR2 from the germline V gene are DFQATT and SNEGSKA (reference sequence). V dropped 2 bases and J dropped 4; count of bases not matched to a gene: 5. Arm-PCR of CDR3 regions and iRepertoire HTBI primers were used to build TCR beta libraries. TCRdb reprocessed the multiplex PCR reads with MiXCR, giving one entry per CDR3 protein. This table holds about 450,000 distinct CDR3 sequences, 23% found once. There are a few counts of this clonotype.

The material was peripheral blood mononuclear cells (PBMCs), obtained when the disease was refractory, from a patient treated with antithyroid drugs. The chain uses TRBV20-1 and TRBJ2-7, with TRBD2 matching over 10 bases. The clonotype comes from a female donor with Graves disease. CDR3 sequence reads: CSARKTSGWYEQYF. CDR3 DNA: TGCAGTGCTAGAAAGACTAGCGGGTGGTACGAGCAGTACTTC.